The 15 T cell receptor beta chains below come from one sample, sequenced in a study of blood T cell repertoires in COVID-19. TCRdb keeps only in-frame clones here, not all; method: immunoSEQ multiplex PCR. The sample includes 140,000 to 150,000 clones, around 82% of them seen just once. Material for sequencing was peripheral blood. These TCRs come from a man aged 55 to 70 with active or convalescent COVID-19.

The J gene is TRBJ1-6, the V gene TRBV7-3, with D unresolved. The CDR3 runs 13 residues. V lost 2 bases and J 6 bases, leaving 5 bases between the germline ends. Looked up from germline, CDR1 is SGHTA and CDR2 is FQGTGA. CDR3 residues: CASSLQINSPLHF. In nucleotides, the CDR3 is TGTGCCAGCAGCTTACAGATTAATTCACCCCTCCACTTT.

This clone has just one count. The rearrangement links TRBV2 to TRBJ1-4; D is undetermined. CDR1 SNHLY and CDR2 FYNNEI come from the germline V gene. The V gene lost 8 bases and the J gene lost 4 bases, with 11 bases spanning the gap. The CDR3 has 13 residues. This CDR3 is CASRREYNEKLFF. CDR3 bases: TGTGCCAGCCGTCGAGAGTATAATGAAAAACTGTTTTTT.

The chain recombines TRBV10-3 with TRBJ1-6; no clear D gene. Looked up from germline, CDR1 is ENHRY and CDR2 is SYGVKD. V was clipped by 6 bases and J by 7 bases, with 13 bases between them. CDR3 length: 14 residues. The CDR3 DNA sequence: TGTGCCATCAGGAGGGATGGCTCGAATTCACCCCTCCACTTT. Translating it yields CAIRRDGSNSPLHF.

This clone was recorded only once. V and J are TRBV10-3 and TRBJ2-6, with no clear D. Germline assignment: CDR1 ENHRY and CDR2 SYGVKD. The CDR3 length is 12 residues. Trimming left V 10 bases short and J 0 bases short, with 4 bases between. The CDR3 DNA follows: TGTGCCACCCTCTCTGGGGCCAACGTCCTGACTTTC. Its protein product is CATLSGANVLTF.

V usage is TRBV11-3 and J usage is TRBJ2-5; D remains ambiguous. This CDR3 spans 13 amino acids. Germline V gene lookup returns CDR1 SGHNT and CDR2 YENEEA. V lost 5 bases, J lost 4 bases, and 11 bases lay in between. This CDR3 is CASSRGPSETQYF. The CDR3, as DNA: TGTGCCAGCAGCCGAGGCCCATCAGAGACCCAGTACTTC.

The V and J genes are TRBV6-2 or TRBV6-3 and TRBJ1-5, with a tentative D call TRBD1 (6 bases). The CDR3 is 15 amino acids. The germline CDR1 and CDR2 sequences are MNHEY and SVGEGT. Deletions cut 5 bases from V and 7 bases from J, with 18 bases between. The CDR3 region has the DNA TGTGCCAGCAGTCCCACCCAGCAGGGGTTCCAGCCCCAGCATTTT. As protein: CASSPTQQGFQPQHF.

The chain combines TRBV9 with TRBJ2-5; maybe TRBD1 (5 bases). The V end lost 4 bases, the J end lost 0 bases, and 13 bases lay between the germline ends. The germline gives CDR1 SGDLS, CDR2 YYNGEE. The length of the CDR3 is 15 residues. This CDR3 reads CASSLEGVYQETQYF. Here the CDR3 DNA reads TGTGCCAGCAGCCTCGAAGGGGTGTACCAAGAGACCCAGTACTTC.

The chain uses TRBV19 and TRBJ2-1; TRBD2 is a possible D gene (6 bases). Trimming pared 6 bases from V and 4 bases from J, leaving 16 bases between. The CDR3 totals 15 residues. CDR1 LNHDA and CDR2 SQIVND come from the germline V gene (reference sequence). CDR3 coding DNA: TGTGCCAGTAGCCTACGGGAGCTCCCGTACAATGAGCAGTTCTTC. Its translation is CASSLRELPYNEQFF.

This clone was recorded once. The J gene is TRBJ2-7, the V gene TRBV15, with D perhaps matching TRBD1 (5 bases). The CDR3 extends over 12 amino acids. Trimming pared 5 bases from V and 1 base from J, leaving 6 bases between. Germline CDR1 LNHNV, CDR2 YYDKDF (reference sequence). The chain's CDR3 is CATSDRSYEQYF. The CDR3 DNA is TGTGCCACCAGCGACAGATCCTACGAGCAGTACTTC.

The J gene is TRBJ1-1, the V gene TRBV19; D is ambiguous. CDR3 length equals 12 residues. Per the germline V gene, CDR1 is LNHDA and CDR2 is SQIVND (reference sequence). Trimming shortened V by 3 bases and J by 6 bases, and 8 bases separated the two germline ends. The CDR3 DNA is TGTGCCAGTAGTATGGGCCCCCCTGAAGCTTTCTTT. This encodes CASSMGPPEAFF.

The CDR3 sequence is CSVVNRESYNEQFF. The CDR3 DNA reads as TGCAGCGTTGTAAACAGGGAGTCCTACAATGAGCAGTTCTTC. V is TRBV29-1 and J is TRBJ2-1; TRBD1 is a possible D gene (6 bases). This CDR3 region has 14 residues. V was pared by 4 bases and J by 1 base, with 11 bases between. CDR1 and CDR2 (germline): SQVTM, ANQGSEA.

This rearrangement joins TRBV4-2 to TRBJ2-3; D perhaps matches TRBD2 (6 bases). The germline V and J ends were trimmed by 0 bases and 2 bases, with 15 bases remaining between them. The CDR3 totals 17 residues. Germline-derived CDR1 and CDR2 are LGHNA and YNFKEQ. In DNA form, the CDR3 reads TGTGCCAGCAGCCAAGATAGGGCCGGGACTTTCACAGATACGCAGTATTTT. This translates into CASSQDRAGTFTDTQYF.

The chain has TRBV15 and TRBJ2-2; tentatively, D is TRBD2 (6 bases). The CDR3 length is 14 residues. V dropped 6 bases and J dropped 1 base, with 9 bases sitting between them. Germline CDR1 reads LNHNV; CDR2 reads YYDKDF (reference sequence). This CDR3 reads CATRGGLNTGELFF. The CDR3 DNA sequence: TGTGCCACCAGGGGGGGACTGAACACCGGGGAGCTGTTTTTT.

The genes are TRBV28 and TRBJ1-2; 12 bases fit TRBD1. This CDR3 has 15 residues. Germline CDR1 MDHEN, CDR2 SYDVKM. V was pared by 2 bases and J by 3 bases, with 1 base of the junction left unmatched. For the CDR3, the DNA is TGTGCCAGCAGTTTAGGGACAGGGGGCGACTATGGCTACACCTTC. Protein sequence: CASSLGTGGDYGYTF.

This clone was seen more than once but under ten times. The chain couples TRBV29-1 to TRBJ2-7, with TRBD2 matching 12 bases. The germline V gene has CDR1 SQVTM and CDR2 ANQGSEA. The CDR3 is 16 residues long. Germline trimming cut 0 bases from V and 2 bases from J; bases unmatched to any gene: 5. The CDR3 DNA reads TGCAGCGTTGAAGATTGGTCTAGCGGGAGGGCCTACGAGCAGTACTTC. This encodes CSVEDWSSGRAYEQYF.